This T cell receptor beta chain stems from a study of shared clonotypes between healthy human individuals. This clone was found once. V shed 3 bases and J shed 0 bases, with 16 bases lying between them. Germline lookup yields CDR1 SGHRS and CDR2 YFSETQ. This CDR3 is 16 amino acids long. Measured with immunoSEQ multiplex PCR; TCRdb has only the in-frame clones, and not every one. Of 2 million to 2.5 million clones in the sample, 92% were seen once. The chain joins TRBV5-1 to TRBJ2-7, with TRBD1 as a possible D gene (6 bases). This receptor was taken from a man in his late teens or twenties in good health. Some clones in this sample may be carry-over from other donors' samples. Sequenced: naive CD4+ T cells from PBMCs. Subset described: CD45RA+ positively selected. This CDR3 reads CASSSQGHPLSYEQYF. The DNA for the CDR3 is TGCGCCAGCAGCTCACAGGGCCACCCGCTCTCCTACGAGCAGTACTTC.